This entry features one TCR beta chain sequence. Original handling: Reference gene primers were amplified, and this amplification served to estimate nucleated cell counts. Assay: immunoSEQ multiplex PCR; the TCRdb copy retains only in-frame clones and omits some. Clone size and V and J calls were adopted from that table, with D and trimming inferred from the DNA. Of around 150,000 clones in the sample, about nine tenths were seen once. The CDR3 spans 14 residues. After removal of 7 bases from V and 0 bases from J, the junction contained 2 bases not matched to a gene. Germline CDR1 and CDR2: SGHTA and FQGNSA. The sample is drawn from a study of blood T cell repertoires in COVID-19. Looking at the study overall: From T cells, B-cell-depleted T cells, or PBMCs came the material, which was cDNA or gDNA.

V and J are TRBV7-2 and TRBJ1-2; 10 bases match TRBD1. Sequenced: peripheral blood. This receptor was obtained from a man aged 55 to 70 with active or convalescent COVID-19. CDR3 sequence reads: CASTGQGANYGYTF. The CDR3 region has the DNA TGTGCCAGCACCGGACAGGGGGCTAACTATGGCTACACCTTC.